The 27 T cell receptor beta chains listed next were all sequenced from one sample in a study of T cell responses to AZD1222 COVID-19 vaccine (dated by TCRdb to about 2021). Sample time point, as interpreted from the label and publication: baseline before first vaccination. Library preparation employed the immunoSEQ multiplex PCR assay. The source is immuneACCESS, and TCRdb retained only in-frame sequences with V and J called. Part of the clones is not carried over; for the studies checked, unresolved V genes explain less than half of this, and the remainder is unexplained. Here the sample has about 55,000 clones; roughly 90% occur a single time. The ten top clones hold 2% of the sample. Specimen: peripheral blood, collected on day 0 of AZD1222 vaccination. The receptor set was obtained from an adult in good health.

This chain connects TRBV18 to TRBJ1-3, with D possibly matching TRBD1 (6 bases). In germline, CDR1 is KGHSH, CDR2 LQKENI. V gave up 3 bases and J gave up 5 bases, with 11 bases separating them. CDR3 size: 14 residues. In DNA, the CDR3 is TGTGCCAGCTCACCGTCGGACAGCAGAAACACCATATATTTT. Encoded protein: CASSPSDSRNTIYF.

The chain joins TRBV19 to TRBJ1-1; 11 bases map to TRBD1. V gave up 4 bases and J gave up 1 base; unmatched junction bases: 5. Germline V gene data show CDR1 as LNHDA and CDR2 as SQIVND (reference sequence). This CDR3 comprises 16 residues. As DNA, the CDR3 is TGTGCCAGTAGTAAAGGACAGGGGGCGCGGAACACTGAAGCTTTCTTT. The encoded protein is CASSKGQGARNTEAFF.

This chain links TRBV19 with TRBJ1-5, with D possibly being TRBD1 (5 bases). This CDR3 is 14 amino acids long. V was pared by 4 bases and J by 7 bases, with 14 bases between. Germline V gives CDR1 LNHDA, CDR2 SQIVND (reference sequence). CDR3 DNA: TGTGCCAGTAGTACCCGACAGCGAGAACAGCCCCAGCATTTT. This encodes CASSTRQREQPQHF.

The rearrangement joins TRBV30 to TRBJ1-1; D is uncertain. Trimming cost V 5 bases and J 6 bases, with 10 bases left between them. The CDR3 extends over 11 amino acids. The V gene's germline CDR1 is GTSNPN and CDR2 SVGIG (reference sequence). The CDR3 spells CAWQRRSEAFF. The CDR3 coding sequence is TGTGCCTGGCAGAGACGGTCTGAAGCTTTCTTT.

The chain joins TRBV14 to TRBJ2-7; no clear D gene. Trimming pared 4 bases from V and 1 base from J, leaving 11 bases between. The CDR3 has 14 residues. Looked up from germline, CDR1 is SGHDN and CDR2 is FVKESK. CDR3 loop: CASSLHDTSYEQYF. In nucleotides, the CDR3 is TGTGCCAGCAGCCTCCACGATACATCCTACGAGCAGTACTTC.

This chain joins TRBV5-4 and TRBJ2-7; the match to TRBD1 covers 9 bases. CDR1 is SGHNT and CDR2 is YYREEE in the germline V gene (reference sequence). The junction had 7 bases not matched to a gene; V was cut back by 4 bases and J by 5 bases. The CDR3 is made up of 14 amino acids. CDR3 bases: TGTGCCAGCAGCGGACGGGACAGGGTTAACGAGCAGTACTTC. Its translation: CASSGRDRVNEQYF.

This chain uses TRBV19 with TRBJ1-1; tentatively, D is TRBD1 (5 bases). Germline CDR1 LNHDA, CDR2 SQIVND (reference sequence). There are 14 residues in the CDR3. The germline V and J ends were trimmed by 6 bases and 1 base, with 12 bases remaining between them. The CDR3 coding sequence is TGTGCCAGTAGGATCTCCGGGGGGAACACTGAAGCTTTCTTT. It encodes CASRISGGNTEAFF.

The chain joins TRBV11-2 to TRBJ2-2; D may be TRBD1 (5 bases). The CDR3 has 16 amino acids. CDR1 is SGHAT, CDR2 FQNNGV, per germline. V was shortened by 5 bases and J by 0 bases, with 13 bases between the two germline ends. CDR3 in DNA: TGTGCCAGCAGCCCTCGGACACTGACGAACACCGGGGAGCTGTTTTTT. Translation: CASSPRTLTNTGELFF.

The J gene is TRBJ1-2, the V gene TRBV5-4; TRBD1 matches 7 bases. There are 13 residues in the CDR3. The germline gives CDR1 SGHNT, CDR2 YYREEE (reference sequence). V was pared by 1 base and J by 8 bases, with 5 bases of the junction left unmatched. The CDR3 sequence: CASSLWDSRGYTF. The CDR3 DNA is TGTGCCAGCAGCTTGTGGGACAGCCGAGGCTACACCTTC.

The CDR3 DNA reads as TGTGCCTGGAGGCGGGCAGGGGGAAATGAAAAACTGTTTTTT. It is translated as CAWRRAGGNEKLFF. The chain employs TRBV30 and TRBJ1-4; 7 positions match TRBD1. The CDR3 extends over 14 amino acids. Germline V CDR1 and CDR2: GTSNPN, SVGIG (reference sequence). V dropped 3 bases and J dropped 5; count of bases not matched to a gene: 6.

This sequence joins TRBV29-1 and TRBJ2-1; the D is unclear. Germline V CDR1 and CDR2: SQVTM, ANQGSEA. V shed 6 bases and J shed 7 bases, with 7 bases lying between them. The CDR3 runs 10 residues. Here the CDR3 reads CSVVGNEQFF. The DNA for the CDR3 is TGCAGCGTAGTAGGGAATGAGCAGTTCTTC.

This clone has only one observation. The chain joins TRBV6-5 to TRBJ2-7; D assignment may be TRBD1 or TRBD2 (5 bases each). V was trimmed by 8 bases and J by 1 base, leaving 15 bases between them. The CDR3 runs 14 residues. In germline, CDR1 is MNHEY, CDR2 SVGAGI. The CDR3 here is CASRGTSQSYEQYF. DNA of the CDR3: TGTGCCAGCCGAGGGACGTCGCAATCCTACGAGCAGTACTTC.

V is TRBV6-2 or TRBV6-3 and J is TRBJ1-5; 8 bases line up with TRBD1. V gave up 5 bases and J gave up 1 base; unmatched junction bases: 10. The CDR3 is 17 amino acids. Germline loops: CDR1 MNHEY, CDR2 SVGEGT. The CDR3 loop is CASSPLGQGRSNQPQHF. In DNA, the CDR3 is TGTGCCAGCAGTCCCCTCGGACAGGGTCGGAGCAATCAGCCCCAGCATTTT.

The CDR3 DNA reads TGTGCCAGCAGTGAACTATTGGGGTCCGGGACAGGGGAGACCCAGTACTTC. It specifies CASSELLGSGTGETQYF. The chain links TRBV6-1 to TRBJ2-5; 9 positions agree with TRBD1. CDR1 MNHNS and CDR2 SASEGT come from the germline V gene. The V and J ends lost 2 bases and 5 bases, in that order; junction bases with no gene match: 12. The CDR3 is made up of 17 amino acids.

DNA for the CDR3: TGCGCCAGCAGCTTGAGTCCCCTAGCGGGAGCCGGGGAGCTGTTTTTT. Its translation: CASSLSPLAGAGELFF. V and J are TRBV5-1 and TRBJ2-2, with 10 bases that match TRBD2. This CDR3 has 16 amino acids. From germline, CDR1 is SGHRS and CDR2 YFSETQ. V shed 1 base, J shed 6 bases, and the junction held 6 bases outside the gene matches.

The genes are TRBV6-5 and TRBJ2-1; 8 bases agree with TRBD1. The CDR3 has 12 amino acids. Germline V gives CDR1 MNHEY, CDR2 SVGAGI. V lost 3 bases, J lost 9 bases, and 1 base stayed unmatched. The CDR3 sequence is CASSYDRGEQFF. CDR3 in DNA: TGTGCCAGCAGTTATGACAGGGGTGAGCAGTTCTTC.

The chain employs TRBV11-2 and TRBJ2-2, with TRBD2 identical over 10 bases. V gave up 6 bases and J gave up 8 bases; unmatched junction bases: 9. Germline loops: CDR1 SGHAT, CDR2 FQNNGV. The CDR3 extends over 15 amino acids. CDR3 nucleotides: TGTGCCAGCAGGCGACCGGGACTAGCGATTGGGGAGCTGTTTTTT. This sequence encodes CASRRPGLAIGELFF.

The count of this clone is one. This sequence joins TRBV24-1 and TRBJ1-5; TRBD1 matches 8 bases. CDR1 KGHDR and CDR2 SFDVKD come from the germline V gene. The CDR3 has 17 amino acids. J was trimmed by 5 bases and V by 3 bases; bases with no gene match: 11. For the CDR3, the DNA is TGTGCCACCAGTGATACGACAGGGGTCGGGAACCATCAGCCCCAGCATTTT. It specifies CATSDTTGVGNHQPQHF.

The rearrangement links TRBV7-9 to TRBJ2-1, with 8 bases fitting TRBD2. The CDR3 loop spans 17 amino acids. Germline V gene data show CDR1 as SEHNR and CDR2 as FQNEAQ (reference sequence). The V and J ends lost 5 bases and 0 bases, in that order; junction bases with no gene match: 9. The CDR3 DNA reads TGTGCCAGCAGCGCACCGCCGGGGGGGAGCTCCTACAATGAGCAGTTCTTC. Protein: CASSAPPGGSSYNEQFF.

The chain has TRBV3-1 (or the pseudogene TRBV3-2) and TRBJ2-1, with 10 positions matching TRBD2. CDR1 and CDR2 (germline): LGHDT, YNNKEL (reference sequence). The V and J ends lost 4 bases and 6 bases, in that order; junction bases with no gene match: 9. This CDR3 contains 16 residues. CDR3 amino acids: CASSRSLAGVFNEQFF. CDR3 coding DNA: TGTGCCAGCAGCCGATCGCTAGCGGGGGTCTTCAATGAGCAGTTCTTC.

The V and J genes are TRBV3-1 (or the pseudogene TRBV3-2) and TRBJ1-1; D uncertain. CDR3 length equals 14 residues. V gave up 1 base and J gave up 0 bases, with 6 bases separating them. From germline, CDR1 is LGHDT and CDR2 YNNKEL (reference sequence). The CDR3 nucleotides read TGTGCCAGCAGCCAAGGGAGCGTGAACACTGAAGCTTTCTTT. This translates into CASSQGSVNTEAFF.

The V gene is TRBV2, the J gene TRBJ2-7, with TRBD1 matching over 8 bases. Germline trimming cut 4 bases from V and 5 bases from J; bases unmatched to any gene: 1. Per the germline V gene, CDR1 is SNHLY and CDR2 is FYNNEI. The CDR3 extends over 12 amino acids. The CDR3 bases are TGTGCCAGCAGTGGACAGGGGCACGAGCAGTACTTC. Encoded protein: CASSGQGHEQYF.

V is TRBV7-9 and J is TRBJ1-3; maybe TRBD1 (6 bases). Germline V gives CDR1 SEHNR, CDR2 FQNEAQ (reference sequence). Trimming left V 4 bases short and J 0 bases short, with 19 bases between. This CDR3 is 18 amino acids long. CDR3 bases: TGTGCCAGCAGCTCCCCAATGCCCGGGACAAGCTCTGGAAACACCATATATTTT. Amino acids: CASSSPMPGTSSGNTIYF.

V is TRBV10-3 and J is TRBJ1-3; no reliable D call. CDR3 length equals 12 residues. The V and J ends lost 7 bases and 2 bases respectively, with 6 bases between them. Looked up from germline, CDR1 is ENHRY and CDR2 is SYGVKD. The CDR3 nucleotides are TGTGCCATCAAGGGTACTGGAAACACCATATATTTT. It yields the protein CAIKGTGNTIYF.

The rearrangement uses TRBV7-2 and TRBJ1-2; 8 bases agree with TRBD1. Per the germline V gene, CDR1 is SGHTA and CDR2 is FQGNSA. The CDR3 length is 16 residues. V trimming: 1 base; J trimming: 7 bases; junction bases outside the gene matches: 11. Written as DNA, the CDR3 is TGTGCCAGCAGCTTAGGGCCTGACAGGGGTCTTTTTGGCTACACCTTC. This translates into CASSLGPDRGLFGYTF.

The chain combines TRBV19 with TRBJ2-1, with a possible D match to TRBD1 (7 bases). The length of the CDR3 is 15 residues. V lost 7 bases and J 5 bases, leaving 18 bases between the germline ends. CDR1 is LNHDA, CDR2 SQIVND, per germline (reference sequence). The DNA for the CDR3 is TGTGCCAGTACCCTGGAGGGGGCAGGGAACAATGAGCAGTTCTTC. Translated: CASTLEGAGNNEQFF.

The V gene is TRBV7-9, the J gene TRBJ2-5; a possible D gene is TRBD2 (6 bases). CDR3 size: 13 residues. Trimming left V 3 bases short and J 4 bases short, with 9 bases between. In germline, CDR1 is SEHNR, CDR2 FQNEAQ (reference sequence). The CDR3 protein is CASSLSEGETQYF. The CDR3 DNA reads as TGTGCCAGCAGCTTGTCGGAGGGAGAGACCCAGTACTTC. The full variable domain, in which reference TRBV7-9 and TRBJ2-5 provide the parts outside the CDR3, is DTGVSQNPRHKITKRGQNVTFRCDPISEHNRLYWYRQTLGQGPEFLTYFQNEAQLEKSRLLSDRFSAERPKGSFSTLEIQRTEQGDSAMYLCASSLSEGETQYFGPGTRLLVL.